Reported below is one TCR beta chain. As yet, its antigen is unknown. This entry is derived from a study of T cell responses to AZD1222 COVID-19 vaccine. TCRdb keeps only in-frame clones here, not all; method: immunoSEQ multiplex PCR. The repertoire includes some 150,000 clones, about 90% of them detected once, and around 5.4% sits in the top ten. CDR1 MNHEY and CDR2 SMNVEV come from the germline V gene (reference sequence). V lost 2 bases and J 4 bases, leaving 15 bases between the germline ends. The CDR3 contains 16 residues. General study findings and limits: Seropositive status at baseline applied to only five or six AZD1222 recipients. The donor group comprised mostly white British people and more females; the analysis possibly underestimated clonal diversity. Reportedly, nearly half the spike-specific TCRs target unmutated variant regions. Receipt of two AZD1222 doses was followed by a rise in Spike-specific TCR breadth and depth.

The receptor was isolated from an adult in good health. V and J are TRBV27 and TRBJ1-5, with D perhaps matching TRBD1 (5 bases). Sequenced here: peripheral blood, sampled on day 0 of AZD1222 vaccination. CDR3 protein: CASSLLGGKGNQPQHF. The CDR3 DNA follows: TGTGCCAGCAGTTTACTCGGGGGAAAAGGAAATCAGCCCCAGCATTTT.